The T cell receptor beta chain described here comes from a study of CD8+ T cells in alopecia areata. Following RNA extraction, reverse transcription yielded cDNA that acted as the sequencing template. Profiled with immunoSEQ multiplex PCR; TCRdb holds only in-frame clones, not every one. The profile shows roughly 3,200 clones, roughly three quarters of them singletons. The junction had 9 bases not matched to a gene; V was cut back by 0 bases and J by 9 bases. Germline assignment: CDR1 KGHSH and CDR2 LQKENI. The CDR3 length is 15 residues. Indicated treatment: oral pan-JAK inhibitor, 5-10 mg twice daily. Lesional scalp tissue (obtained by punch biopsy) and peripheral blood were collected from alopecia areata patients.

The chain employs TRBV18 and TRBJ2-7; 9 bases align to TRBD1. The sequencing here drew on skin, taken at week 24, from a patient treated with tofacitinib. The sequence was obtained from a human donor with alopecia areata. CDR3 coding DNA: TGTGCCAGCTCACCACCGCCGGACAGGGGTTTCCGGCAGTACTTC. This translates into CASSPPPDRGFRQYF.